This T cell receptor (beta chain) was observed in a study of blood T cell repertoires in COVID-19. About the research overall: Sites across the United States, Italy and Spain contributed samples from acute and convalescent COVID-19. The analysed material was cDNA or gDNA that came from T cells, B-cell-depleted T cells, or PBMCs.

This clone was recorded once. In the original processing: From reference gene primer amplification, estimates of nucleated cell counts were derived. TCRdb keeps only in-frame clones here, not all; method: immunoSEQ multiplex PCR. That table gives V, J and clone size, and the DNA gave D and trimming. The repertoire holds about 75,000 clones, with approximately 82% as singletons. CDR1 is LGHDT and CDR2 is YNNKEL in the germline V gene (reference sequence). CDR3 length: 13 residues. Between the trimmed V and J ends, which lost 4 bases and 3 bases, there was a span of 7 bases. The V and J genes are TRBV3-1 (or the pseudogene TRBV3-2) and TRBJ1-3; D not certain. The source material was peripheral blood. This TCR derives from a woman aged 45-65 years with acute or convalescent COVID-19. The CDR3 DNA is TGTGCCAGCAGCCCCGGAGGTGGAAACACCATATATTTT. Its translation: CASSPGGGNTIYF.